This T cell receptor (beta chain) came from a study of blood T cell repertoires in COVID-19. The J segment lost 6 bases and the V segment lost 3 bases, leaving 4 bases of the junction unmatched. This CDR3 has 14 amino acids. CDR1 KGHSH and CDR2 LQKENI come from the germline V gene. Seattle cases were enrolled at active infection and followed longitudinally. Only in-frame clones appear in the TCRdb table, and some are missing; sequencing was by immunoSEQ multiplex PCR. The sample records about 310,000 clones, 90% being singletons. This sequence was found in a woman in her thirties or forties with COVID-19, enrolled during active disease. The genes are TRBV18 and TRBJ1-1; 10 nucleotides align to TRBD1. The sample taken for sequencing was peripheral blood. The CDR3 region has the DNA TGTGCCAGCTCACCTGCTGGGACAGGGGCTGAAGCTTTCTTT. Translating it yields CASSPAGTGAEAFF.